A selection of T cell receptor beta chains follows, all from one sample in a study of PD-L1 blockade in urothelial cancer. Some clones are missing from TCRdb's copy, which holds only in-frame ones; the method was immunoSEQ multiplex PCR. The sample holds more than 40,000 clones; around 90% are singletons and the top ten take around an eighth. Sequences were derived from PBMCs, sampled around atezolizumab (anti-PD-L1) treatment. Receptors were obtained from a woman aged 60-75 years with urothelial cancer. Each CDR3 is given with its conserved first and last residue. D genes are given only for firm matches. Where a row states a size, it is once, few, many or the class of an expanded clone; other rows omit it.

CASSVGLVGETQYF,TGTGCCAGCAGCGTAGGACTAGTAGGGGAGACCCAGTACTTC,14,.,TRBV9,TRBJ2-5,.
CASSQQGGGQPQHF,TGTGCCAGCAGTCAACAGGGGGGAGGTCAGCCCCAGCATTTT,14,once,TRBV27,TRBJ1-5,TRBD1
CASSSLGTSGRTYEQYF,TGTGCCAGCAGCTCCCTCGGAACAAGCGGGCGTACCTACGAGCAGTACTTC,17,.,TRBV7-2,TRBJ2-7,.
CASSSSGLAGGRIRF,TGTGCCAGCAGCTCCTCAGGGCTAGCGGGGGGGCGGATTCGCTTC,15,few,TRBV11-2,TRBJ2-4,TRBD2
CASSFWGETDTQYF,TGTGCCAGCAGCTTTTGGGGGGAAACAGATACGCAGTATTTT,14,.,TRBV7-9,TRBJ2-3,.
CASSGAGGITDTQYF,TGCGCCAGCAGCGGAGCGGGGGGCATCACAGATACGCAGTATTTT,15,.,TRBV5-1,TRBJ2-3,TRBD2
CASSDRQGAYEQYF,TGCGCCAGCAGCGATAGACAGGGGGCCTACGAGCAGTACTTC,14,.,TRBV5-1,TRBJ2-7,TRBD1
CASSTAGELFF,TGTGCAAGTAGTACCGCCGGGGAGCTGTTTTTT,11,.,TRBV7-2,TRBJ2-2,.
CASSPGGSGGYEQYF,TGTGCCAGCAGCCCAGGCGGGTCAGGGGGTTACGAGCAGTACTTC,15,.,TRBV7-3,TRBJ2-7,TRBD1
CASSPRPFITNEKLFF,TGTGCCAGCAGCCCCCGTCCGTTTATCACTAATGAAAAACTGTTTTTT,16,.,TRBV7-2,TRBJ1-4,.
CASRYDRDEQYF,TGTGCCAGCAGATACGACAGGGACGAGCAGTACTTC,12,.,TRBV6-6,TRBJ2-7,TRBD1
CASSSLAGLADTQYF,TGTGCCAGCAGCTCACTAGCGGGATTGGCAGATACGCAGTATTTT,15,.,TRBV27,TRBJ2-3,TRBD2
CSVVRGPNTEAFF,TGCAGCGTTGTCAGGGGTCCGAACACTGAAGCTTTCTTT,13,.,TRBV29-1,TRBJ1-1,.
CASQGQGDGNTIYF,TGTGCCAGCCAGGGACAGGGGGACGGAAACACCATATATTTT,14,few,TRBV6-5,TRBJ1-3,TRBD1
CSVVGVGGGLTYEQYF,TGCAGCGTTGTGGGGGTGGGCGGGGGCCTAACCTACGAGCAGTACTTC,16,once,TRBV29-1,TRBJ2-7,.
CASRLEMNTEAFF,TGTGCCAGCAGATTAGAAATGAACACTGAAGCTTTCTTT,13,.,TRBV6-4,TRBJ1-1,.
CASSGTSYNEQFF,TGCGCCAGCAGCGGCACCTCCTACAATGAGCAGTTCTTC,13,.,TRBV5-1,TRBJ2-1,.
CASSFRGSGEKLFF,TGTGCCAGCAGCTTTCGGGGGTCCGGTGAAAAACTGTTTTTT,14,.,TRBV13,TRBJ1-4,.
CASSGSIPSQGADAEAFF,TGTGCCAGCAGCGGGTCTATACCGTCACAGGGAGCGGACGCTGAAGCTTTCTTT,18,.,TRBV9,TRBJ1-1,.
CASSLASGTDTQYF,TGTGCCAGCAGCTTAGCTAGCGGGACAGATACGCAGTATTTT,14,.,TRBV7-2,TRBJ2-3,TRBD2
CASSPGVPDEKLFF,TGTGCCAGCAGCCCGGGGGTGCCGGACGAAAAACTGTTTTTT,14,.,TRBV7-9,TRBJ1-4,.
CASSQEGLYNEQFF,TGTGCCAGCAGCCAAGAGGGCCTATACAATGAGCAGTTCTTC,14,.,TRBV4-2,TRBJ2-1,.
CASSLVAGYGYTF,TGTGCCAGCAGCTTAGTAGCGGGGTATGGCTACACCTTC,13,.,TRBV7-9,TRBJ1-2,.
CASSFTGGTFEQYF,TGTGCCAGCAGCTTTACGGGGGGTACTTTCGAGCAGTACTTC,14,.,TRBV7-9,TRBJ2-7,TRBD2
CSAVPGETQYF,TGCAGTGCTGTGCCCGGGGAGACCCAGTACTTC,11,.,TRBV20-1,TRBJ2-5,.
CASSPGQVNEQFF,TGCGCCAGCAGCCCAGGACAGGTCAATGAGCAGTTCTTC,13,.,TRBV5-1,TRBJ2-1,TRBD1
CATSRESTIYF,TGTGCCACCAGCCGGGAATCCACCATATATTTT,11,few,TRBV15,TRBJ1-3,.
CASSQDRGTYNEQFF,TGTGCCAGCAGCCAAGATCGCGGGACTTACAATGAGCAGTTCTTC,15,.,TRBV4-2,TRBJ2-1,.
CASSRQGNTGELFF,TGTGCCAGCAGTAGACAGGGAAACACCGGGGAGCTGTTTTTT,14,.,TRBV11-3,TRBJ2-2,TRBD1
CASSQGAGGPDTQYF,TGTGCCAGCAGCCAAGGGGCGGGGGGGCCAGATACGCAGTATTTT,15,.,TRBV4-2,TRBJ2-3,TRBD2
CASSQAPYEQYF,TGTGCCAGCAGCCAGGCCCCCTACGAGCAGTACTTC,12,.,TRBV2,TRBJ2-7,.
CATRGGVRTEAFF,TGTGCCACCAGGGGGGGGGTTCGGACTGAAGCTTTCTTT,13,.,TRBV15,TRBJ1-1,.
CASSLGGEIVNEQFF,TGTGCCAGCAGTTTGGGAGGGGAGATTGTGAATGAGCAGTTCTTC,15,.,TRBV7-9,TRBJ2-1,TRBD2
CASSFGQLNTEAFF,TGTGCCAGCAGCTTCGGACAGTTGAACACTGAAGCTTTCTTT,14,.,TRBV5-4,TRBJ1-1,.
CATSPRGGPAGEQFF,TGTGCCACCAGCCCTAGGGGGGGTCCAGCCGGTGAGCAGTTCTTC,15,.,TRBV15,TRBJ2-1,.
CASSFGRDIQYF,TGTGCCAGCAGCTTCGGCAGGGACATTCAGTACTTC,12,.,TRBV7-9,TRBJ2-4,.
CASRGDYYTGELFF,TGTGCCAGCAGAGGTGACTACTACACCGGGGAGCTGTTTTTT,14,.,TRBV6-1,TRBJ2-2,.
CASSLRKGVNTEAFF,TGTGCCAGCAGCTTAAGGAAGGGAGTGAACACTGAAGCTTTCTTT,15,.,TRBV7-9,TRBJ1-1,.
CASSEALASSYEQYF,TGTGCCAGCAGTGAAGCCCTAGCGTCATCCTACGAGCAGTACTTC,15,.,TRBV6-1,TRBJ2-7,.
CASSLVRGRGTEAFF,TGTGCCAGCAGCTTAGTCAGGGGGCGTGGCACTGAAGCTTTCTTT,15,.,TRBV7-2,TRBJ1-1,TRBD1
CASSRLAGDSYEQYF,TGTGCCAGCAGCCGCTTGGCGGGGGACTCCTACGAGCAGTACTTC,15,.,TRBV7-8,TRBJ2-7,TRBD2
CASSLDRGDQPQHF,TGTGCCAGCAGCCTGGACAGGGGTGATCAGCCCCAGCATTTT,14,.,TRBV7-2,TRBJ1-5,TRBD1
CASSFRGPREQYF,TGTGCCAGCAGTTTCAGGGGACCCCGGGAGCAGTACTTC,13,few,TRBV27,TRBJ2-7,.
CASTPFGTFSYEQYF,TGTGCCAGCACCCCTTTTGGTACTTTTTCCTACGAGCAGTACTTC,15,.,TRBV28,TRBJ2-7,.
CASTLRGHGNTIYF,TGTGCCAGCACACTGAGGGGGCATGGAAACACCATATATTTT,14,.,TRBV6-5,TRBJ1-3,TRBD1
CAISEGLSGGRRDNEQFF,TGTGCCATCAGTGAGGGACTATCGGGAGGGCGGCGGGACAATGAGCAGTTCTTC,18,.,TRBV10-3,TRBJ2-1,TRBD2
CASSNRKRPTEAFF,TGTGCCAGCAGCAACCGAAAGAGGCCCACTGAAGCTTTCTTT,14,.,TRBV11-2,TRBJ1-1,.
CSVEGQASGNTIYF,TGCAGCGTTGAAGGACAGGCCTCTGGAAACACCATATATTTT,14,.,TRBV29-1,TRBJ1-3,.
CASSLSSTGGPGTDTQYF,TGTGCCAGCAGCTTATCGTCGACGGGGGGGCCCGGCACAGATACGCAGTATTTT,18,.,TRBV13,TRBJ2-3,TRBD2
CASSIGRAPEQYF,TGTGCCAGTAGTATTGGCAGGGCACCGGAGCAGTACTTC,13,.,TRBV19,TRBJ2-7,.
CASSFGLSRTDTQYF,TGTGCCAGCAGCTTCGGACTATCCCGCACAGATACGCAGTATTTT,15,.,TRBV7-2,TRBJ2-3,.
CAIGTSGSYEQYF,TGTGCCATCGGGACTAGCGGTTCCTACGAGCAGTACTTC,13,.,TRBV10-3,TRBJ2-7,TRBD2